One sample yielded the 22 T cell receptor beta chains listed below, sequenced in a study of blood T cell repertoires in COVID-19. Sequencing was performed with immunoSEQ multiplex PCR; in TCRdb, only in-frame clones are kept and a portion is missing. Here the sample spans a few hundred thousand clones, 89% being singletons. The sequenced sample consisted of peripheral blood. The source of these receptors is a woman in her 30s with COVID-19, enrolled during active disease.

CDR3 loop: CASSSGVYTGELFF. The CDR3 DNA is TGTGCCAGCAGCTCCGGGGTTTACACCGGGGAGCTGTTTTTT. The chain joins TRBV11-3 to TRBJ2-2, with D perhaps TRBD2 (5 bases). Germline V CDR1 and CDR2: SGHNT, YENEEA. V gave up 4 bases and J gave up 3 bases, with 9 bases separating them. This CDR3 is 14 amino acids long.

The rearrangement uses TRBV28 and TRBJ1-5; no firm D call. V was pared by 11 bases and J by 0 bases, with 11 bases between. The length of the CDR3 is 13 residues. The germline gives CDR1 MDHEN, CDR2 SYDVKM. This CDR3 reads CAAQPYSNQPQHF. The DNA of the CDR3 is TGTGCCGCCCAACCCTATAGCAATCAGCCCCAGCATTTT. Together with reference TRBV28 and TRBJ1-5, the CDR3 gives the full variable domain: DVKVTQSSRYLVKRTGEKVFLECVQDMDHENMFWYRQDPGLGLRLIYFSYDVKMKEKGDIPEGYSVSREKKERFSLILESASTNQTSMYLCAAQPYSNQPQHFGDGTRLSIL.

The chain combines TRBV20-1 with TRBJ1-2; D ambiguous. The CDR3 has 11 amino acids. The V and J ends lost 1 base and 5 bases respectively, with 5 bases between them. Germline V gene data show CDR1 as DFQATT and CDR2 as SNEGSKA (reference sequence). For the CDR3, the DNA is TGCAGTGCTAGAGCGAGGTATGGCTACACCTTC. Encoded protein: CSARARYGYTF.

The chain combines TRBV19 with TRBJ1-1; D unresolved. The V end lost 3 bases, the J end lost 3 bases, and 5 bases lay between the germline ends. This CDR3 has 12 residues. Germline-derived CDR1 and CDR2 are LNHDA and SQIVND (reference sequence). The CDR3 sequence is CASSMAHTEAFF. In nucleotides, the CDR3 is TGTGCCAGTAGTATGGCCCACACTGAAGCTTTCTTT.

CDR3 sequence: CASSSGHLSYTF. The CDR3 nucleotides read TGCGCCAGCAGCTCTGGACATTTGAGCTACACCTTC. The V call is TRBV5-1, the J call TRBJ1-2; tentative D call: TRBD1 (5 bases). Looked up from germline, CDR1 is SGHRS and CDR2 is YFSETQ. CDR3 length equals 12 residues. Trimming pared 3 bases from V and 9 bases from J, leaving 12 bases between.

The chain carries TRBV19 and TRBJ2-1; 14 nucleotides line up with TRBD2. The CDR3 has 14 amino acids. V lost 6 bases to trimming and J lost 9 bases; unmatched junction nucleotides: 4. Per the germline V gene, CDR1 is LNHDA and CDR2 is SQIVND (reference sequence). The CDR3 DNA reads as TGTGCCAGTAGCCTAGGACTAGCGGGGGGTGAGCAGTTCTTC. Protein sequence: CASSLGLAGGEQFF.

CDR3 coding DNA: TGTGCAAGTCGCCGTACCAGACAGGTCCACGCGAACAATCAGCCCCAGCATTTT. Protein: CASRRTRQVHANNQPQHF. This chain links TRBV12-2 with TRBJ1-5; the table's D call TRBD1 went unverified against the DNA. TRBV12-2 is tagged as a pseudogene. The CDR3 has 18 amino acids.

V usage is TRBV4-1 and J usage is TRBJ2-7; 9 bases line up with TRBD1. The CDR3 extends over 15 amino acids. The germline V gene has CDR1 MGHRA and CDR2 YSYEKL. V trimming: 3 bases; J trimming: 3 bases; junction bases outside the gene matches: 6. As DNA, the CDR3 is TGCGCCAGCAGCCATCCTACAGGGGGCGACTACGAGCAGTACTTC. It encodes CASSHPTGGDYEQYF.

V usage is TRBV6-5 and J usage is TRBJ1-4; TRBD1 is a possible D gene (6 bases). CDR1 and CDR2 (germline): MNHEY, SVGAGI. V dropped 4 bases and J dropped 4 bases, with 10 bases sitting between them. The CDR3 is made up of 14 amino acids. The CDR3 reads CASSLDSRNEKLFF. Written as DNA, the CDR3 is TGTGCCAGCAGTTTGGACAGCCGTAATGAAAAACTGTTTTTT.

This chain uses TRBV7-8 with TRBJ1-1, with D possibly matching TRBD1 (5 bases). V was clipped by 4 bases and J by 6 bases, with 21 bases between them. This CDR3 has 16 residues. Germline loops: CDR1 SGHVS, CDR2 FQNEAQ. The CDR3 protein is CASSYGGRTLLSEAFF. The CDR3 nucleotides are TGTGCCAGCAGCTATGGGGGGAGAACCTTACTCTCTGAAGCTTTCTTT. Supplemented by reference TRBV7-8 and TRBJ1-1, the full variable domain reads GAGVSQSPRYKVAKRGQDVALRCDPISGHVSLFWYQQALGQGPEFLTYFQNEAQLDKSGLPSDRFFAERPEGSVSTLKIQRTQQEDSAVYLCASSYGGRTLLSEAFFGQGTRLTVV.

The V call is TRBV28, the J call TRBJ1-6; TRBD1 is a possible D gene (6 bases). This CDR3 has 16 residues. The ends were cut back, 3 bases at V and 1 base at J, with 10 bases in the middle. Germline V CDR1 and CDR2: MDHEN, SYDVKM. This CDR3 reads CASSFQGISYNSPLHF. The CDR3 region has the DNA TGTGCCAGCAGTTTCCAGGGGATATCCTATAATTCACCCCTCCACTTT.

The rearrangement links TRBV10-2 to TRBJ2-1, with a tentative D call TRBD2 (6 bases). The V and J ends lost 6 bases and 5 bases respectively, with 11 bases between them. CDR1 WSHSY and CDR2 SAAADI come from the germline V gene. The CDR3 covers 13 residues. The DNA for the CDR3 is TGCGCCAGCAGCCCTAGCGCCCACAATGAGCAGTTCTTC. Its translation is CASSPSAHNEQFF.

The chain has TRBV24-1 and TRBJ2-1, with D possibly TRBD2 on 7 matching bases. This CDR3 spans 12 amino acids. Germline V gene sequence: CDR1 KGHDR, CDR2 SFDVKD. V lost 9 bases, J lost 5 bases, and 10 bases lay in between. The CDR3, as DNA: TGTGCCACCGGGGGGGGCCACAATGAGCAGTTCTTC. Translating gives CATGGGHNEQFF.

This clone occurred a few times. V and J are TRBV28 and TRBJ2-7; no reliable D call. V was pared by 5 bases and J by 9 bases, with 20 bases between. The CDR3 consists of 14 residues. CDR1 is MDHEN and CDR2 is SYDVKM in the germline V gene. The CDR3 sequence: CASSLPLTRQRQYF. CDR3 in DNA: TGTGCCAGCAGTCTCCCTCTAACCCGTCAGCGGCAGTACTTC. Full variable domain (outside the CDR3, taken from reference TRBV28 and TRBJ2-7): DVKVTQSSRYLVKRTGEKVFLECVQDMDHENMFWYRQDPGLGLRLIYFSYDVKMKEKGDIPEGYSVSREKKERFSLILESASTNQTSMYLCASSLPLTRQRQYFGPGTRLTVT.

The chain combines TRBV6-5 with TRBJ2-2, with a possible D match to TRBD1 (6 bases). This CDR3 comprises 14 residues. The germline CDR1 and CDR2 sequences are MNHEY and SVGAGI. V lost 7 bases and J lost 1, with 10 bases in between. The DNA of the CDR3 is TGTGCCAGCACCTCGACAGGGAACACCGGGGAGCTGTTTTTT. Encoded protein: CASTSTGNTGELFF.

The chain carries TRBV6-5 and TRBJ2-3; 8 bases fit TRBD1. V lost 2 bases and J lost 3; bases outside the gene matches: 4. This CDR3 contains 15 residues. The germline gives CDR1 MNHEY, CDR2 SVGAGI. In DNA, the CDR3 is TGTGCCAGCAGTTACAGAAACAGGGGGACAGATACGCAGTATTTT. Translated, it gives CASSYRNRGTDTQYF.

The V gene is TRBV27, the J gene TRBJ1-2, with D tentatively TRBD1 (6 bases). The germline CDR1 and CDR2 sequences are MNHEY and SMNVEV (reference sequence). The V end was cut by 6 bases, the J end by 8 bases, with 10 bases between. The CDR3 length is 11 residues. CDR3 DNA: TGTGCCAGCAGGACAGGCGGGGGCTACACCTTC. It encodes CASRTGGGYTF.

V usage is TRBV7-2 and J usage is TRBJ1-5, with TRBD1 as a possible D gene (5 bases). V was cut by 5 bases and J by 7 bases, with 12 bases left in between. Germline V CDR1 and CDR2: SGHTA, FQGNSA. There are 13 residues in the CDR3. The CDR3, as DNA: TGTGCCAGCAGCGAATACAGGTCCCAGCCCCAGCATTTT. It translates to CASSEYRSQPQHF.

This clone was seen a few times. The chain recombines TRBV6-2 or TRBV6-3 with TRBJ1-1; TRBD1 might be the D (6 bases). The germline V gene has CDR1 MNHEY and CDR2 SVGEGT. The CDR3 has 14 residues. Trimming left V 6 bases short and J 3 bases short, with 14 bases between. The CDR3 here is CASSRGGLDTEAFF. CDR3 DNA: TGTGCCAGCAGCCGGGGGGGGCTGGACACTGAAGCTTTCTTT.

This chain joins TRBV12-5 and TRBJ1-1; maybe TRBD1 (5 bases). Trimming shortened V by 3 bases and J by 9 bases, and 8 bases separated the two germline ends. This CDR3 has 11 residues. Germline lookup yields CDR1 LGHNT and CDR2 FRNRAP. The CDR3, as DNA: TGTGCTAGTGGTTTAGGGGCAAAAGCTTTCTTT. Residues: CASGLGAKAFF.

This sequence joins TRBV28 and TRBJ2-6; perhaps TRBD1 as D (6 bases). The CDR3 covers 18 residues. Deletions cut 7 bases from V and 0 bases from J, with 19 bases between. Germline V gene sequence: CDR1 MDHEN, CDR2 SYDVKM. CDR3 in DNA: TGTGCCAGCACTCAAAGGGGGACACTTAGCTCTGGGGCCAACGTCCTGACTTTC. Translating gives CASTQRGTLSSGANVLTF.

The gene calls are TRBV7-9 and TRBJ1-2; D is unclear. Germline CDR1 and CDR2: SEHNR and FQNEAQ (reference sequence). CDR3 size: 12 residues. V lost 5 bases and J 4 bases, leaving 8 bases between the germline ends. CDR3 sequence: CASSLDIYGYTF. In DNA form, the CDR3 reads TGTGCCAGCAGCCTCGACATCTATGGCTACACCTTC. Combining the CDR3 with reference TRBV7-9 and TRBJ1-2 gives the whole variable domain DTGVSQNPRHKITKRGQNVTFRCDPISEHNRLYWYRQTLGQGPEFLTYFQNEAQLEKSRLLSDRFSAERPKGSFSTLEIQRTEQGDSAMYLCASSLDIYGYTFGSGTRLTVV.